This T cell receptor (beta chain) appears in the sequencing data of a study of shared clonotypes between healthy human individuals. Study results and limitations: What rarefaction showed was incomplete sorted-subset sequencing despite large depth. The generation probabilities recorded for non-shared clonotypes fell below those of clonotypes shared by all four donors.

Naive CD45RA+ and memory CD45RA-negative subsets were split from CD4+ cells. The CDR3 is 13 amino acids. After removal of 7 bases from V and 4 bases from J, the junction contained 4 bases not matched to a gene. The germline gives CDR1 SGHTA, CDR2 FQGNSA. In the case of this clone: The antigen remains undetermined.

Assay used: immunoSEQ multiplex PCR; TCRdb lists only in-frame clones, some missing. Of 850,000 to 1,200,000 clones in the sample, about three quarters were seen once. The receptor was derived from a young man in good health. The source material was memory CD4+ T cells sorted from blood. Subset indicated: CD45RA-negative fraction. The V gene is TRBV7-2, the J gene TRBJ2-7; 10 nucleotides match TRBD2. In DNA form, the CDR3 reads TGTGCCAGCACCGTTAGCGGGGGGTACGAGCAGTACTTC. Encoded protein: CASTVSGGYEQYF.